This TCR beta chain was captured by sequencing in a study of T cells in tuberculosis. Measured with immunoSEQ multiplex PCR; TCRdb has only the in-frame clones, and not every one. The table includes 35,000 to 40,000 clones, 85% to 95% detected once. Germline CDR1 and CDR2: SNHLY and FYNNEI. This CDR3 has 15 amino acids. The trim removed 6 bases at V and 6 bases at J, leaving 8 bases unmatched. This chain joins TRBV2 and TRBJ1-5; 10 positions match TRBD1. Specimen: PBMCs. The TCR comes from a donor aged 10 to 29 with latent tuberculosis or without tuberculosis infection. Some clones in this sample may be carry-over from other donors' samples. CDR3 coding DNA: TGTGCCAGCAGGGCGACAGGGGGCTTGGGTCAGCCCCAGCATTTT. It translates to CASRATGGLGQPQHF.